This TCR beta chain was recorded in a study of cytomegalovirus exposure and HLA in healthy donors. CDR3 length: 15 residues. J gave up 5 bases and V 4 bases, and 7 bases lay outside the gene matches. Germline V gene sequence: CDR1 SGDLS, CDR2 YYNGEE. General observations from the study: While the bulk of TCR sequences proved rare, some public TCRs turned up in many donors. Presence/absence analyses treated sequencing depth as roughly uniform across donors.

PCR employed 60 Vbeta and 13 Jbeta primers. Sequencing was performed with immunoSEQ multiplex PCR; in TCRdb, only in-frame clones are kept and a portion is missing. Altogether around 78,000 clones are present, less than 85% being singletons, with the ten largest covering 1.1%. Notes on this clone: Antigen specificity is unknown.

The chain links TRBV9 to TRBJ2-3, with TRBD2 matching 10 bases. The TCR sequence derives from a male donor in good health and CMV-seronegative. The specimen sequenced was PBMCs. The CDR3 region has the DNA TGTGCCAGCAGCAATAGCGGGGGGCCCAAAGATACGCAGTATTTT. Translation gives CASSNSGGPKDTQYF.